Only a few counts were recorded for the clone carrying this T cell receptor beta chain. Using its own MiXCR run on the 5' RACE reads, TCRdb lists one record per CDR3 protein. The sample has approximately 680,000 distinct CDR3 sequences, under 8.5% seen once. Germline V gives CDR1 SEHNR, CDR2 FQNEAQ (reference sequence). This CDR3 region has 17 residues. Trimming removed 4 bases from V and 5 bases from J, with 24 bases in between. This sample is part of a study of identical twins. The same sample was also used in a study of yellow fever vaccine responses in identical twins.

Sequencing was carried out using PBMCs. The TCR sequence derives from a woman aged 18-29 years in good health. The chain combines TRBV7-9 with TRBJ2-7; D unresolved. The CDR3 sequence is CASSSSSLQSRLDEQYF. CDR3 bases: TGTGCCAGCAGCTCATCATCCCTTCAATCGCGTCTCGACGAGCAGTACTTC. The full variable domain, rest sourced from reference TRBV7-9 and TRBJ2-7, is DTGVSQNPRHKITKRGQNVTFRCDPISEHNRLYWYRQTLGQGPEFLTYFQNEAQLEKSRLLSDRFSAERPKGSFSTLEIQRTEQGDSAMYLCASSSSSLQSRLDEQYFGPGTRLTVT.